A single sample gave rise to the 30 T cell receptor beta chains below, sequenced in a study of cytomegalovirus exposure and HLA in healthy donors. 13 Jbeta primers and 60 Vbeta primers were used for the PCR. Clones were sequenced by immunoSEQ multiplex PCR, and TCRdb holds only the in-frame ones, with some missing. The sample shows approximately 160,000 clones, about three fifths of them seen only once. Material for sequencing was PBMCs. The origin of the receptors is a woman in her 30s in good health and CMV-seropositive.

The sample holds a few counts of this clone. The chain is built from TRBV6-1 and TRBJ1-6; 10 bases map to TRBD1. Trimming cost V 6 bases and J 10 bases; bases outside gene matches: 6. Germline V CDR1 and CDR2: MNHNS, SASEGT. CDR3 length: 14 amino acids. CDR3 coding DNA: TGTGCCAGCAGCTGGGACAGGGGTCACTCACCCCTCCACTTT. Translation: CASSWDRGHSPLHF.

This clone was found a few times. The V and J genes are TRBV7-2 and TRBJ1-5; possibly TRBD1 for D (5 bases). Germline CDR1 and CDR2: SGHTA and FQGNSA. Trimming took 4 bases from V and 4 from J, leaving 14 bases between them. The CDR3 has 15 residues. The CDR3 is CASSYSTGFNQPQHF. CDR3 nucleotide sequence: TGTGCCAGCAGCTACTCTACAGGATTTAATCAGCCCCAGCATTTT.

The CDR3 region is CASSETGAAYSNQPQHF. The CDR3 bases are TGTGCCAGCAGTGAAACAGGGGCAGCCTATAGCAATCAGCCCCAGCATTTT. The rearrangement links TRBV6-1 to TRBJ1-5, with 7 nucleotides matching TRBD1. The V gene's germline CDR1 is MNHNS and CDR2 SASEGT. With V trimmed by 2 bases and J by 0 bases, 7 bases remained unmatched. The CDR3 sequence is 17 residues long.

The chain is built from TRBV5-1 and TRBJ1-6; 11 nucleotides line up with TRBD1. The CDR3 consists of 16 residues. CDR1 is SGHRS and CDR2 is YFSETQ in the germline V gene. Losses at the gene ends were 4 bases for V and 13 bases for J; bases not matched to a gene: 13. The CDR3 sequence is CASSVLPGQGVRPLHF. Here the CDR3 DNA reads TGCGCCAGCAGCGTGCTTCCGGGACAGGGGGTGCGGCCCCTCCACTTT. The full variable domain, completed using reference TRBV5-1 and TRBJ1-6, is KAGVTQTPRYLIKTRGQQVTLSCSPISGHRSVSWYQQTPGQGLQFLFEYFSETQRNKGNFPGRFSGRQFSNSRSEMNVSTLELGDSALYLCASSVLPGQGVRPLHFGNGTRLTVT.

This sequence joins TRBV6-5 and TRBJ1-2; D remains unclear. In germline, CDR1 is MNHEY, CDR2 SVGAGI. This CDR3 has 12 amino acids. Trimming took off 6 bases at V and 2 bases at J, with 7 bases between the two ends. The CDR3 loop is CASRTANYGYTF. The DNA of the CDR3 is TGTGCCAGCAGAACTGCGAACTATGGCTACACCTTC.

This clone has only one observation. The rearrangement joins TRBV19 to TRBJ1-2, with D unresolved. Per the germline V gene, CDR1 is LNHDA and CDR2 is SQIVND (reference sequence). Trimming shortened V by 3 bases and J by 6 bases, and 17 bases separated the two germline ends. CDR3 size: 15 residues. The CDR3 reads CASSIQLSRLDGYTF. For the CDR3, the DNA is TGTGCCAGTAGTATTCAACTATCGCGCTTGGATGGCTACACCTTC.

This rearrangement joins TRBV5-6 to TRBJ2-5, with D possibly being TRBD1 (6 bases). Trimming cost V 0 bases and J 3 bases, with 6 bases left between them. This CDR3 has 13 residues. Germline assignment: CDR1 SGHDT and CDR2 YYEEEE. The CDR3 nucleotides are TGTGCCAGCAGCTTGGACAGGGAAGAGACCCAGTACTTC. Amino acids: CASSLDREETQYF.

This clone has only a few counts. The J gene is TRBJ1-6, the V gene TRBV30; D not resolved. Per germline, CDR1 GTSNPN and CDR2 SVGIG (reference sequence). The V and J ends lost 0 bases and 8 bases respectively, with 23 bases between them. The CDR3 extends over 18 amino acids. CDR3 loop: CAWSVRRGGSMGDSPLHF. The DNA of the CDR3 is TGTGCCTGGAGTGTCCGTCGGGGAGGGTCCATGGGCGATTCACCCCTCCACTTT. The variable domain in full, with the rest retrieved from reference TRBV30 and TRBJ1-6, is SQTIHQWPATLVQPVGSPLSLECTVEGTSNPNLYWYRQAAGRGLQLLFYSVGIGQISSEVPQNLSASRPQDRQFILSSKKLLLSDSGFYLCAWSVRRGGSMGDSPLHFGNGTRLTVT.

The chain joins TRBV5-4 to TRBJ1-2, with D hard to call. This CDR3 has 12 amino acids. The V end was cut by 4 bases, the J end by 8 bases, with 12 bases between. Germline V gives CDR1 SGHNT, CDR2 YYREEE (reference sequence). The CDR3 DNA follows: TGTGCCAGCAGCCTGTGGCTAGAGGGCTACACCTTC. Amino acids: CASSLWLEGYTF. The variable domain in full, with the rest retrieved from reference TRBV5-4 and TRBJ1-2, is ETGVTQSPTHLIKTRGQQVTLRCSSQSGHNTVSWYQQALGQGPQFIFQYYREEENGRGNFPPRFSGLQFPNYSSELNVNALELDDSALYLCASSLWLEGYTFGSGTRLTVV.

The chain recombines TRBV2 with TRBJ1-3; 8 bases are a match to TRBD1. The germline gives CDR1 SNHLY, CDR2 FYNNEI. V shed 7 bases and J 4 bases; nucleotides not matched to a gene: 3. This CDR3 has 13 residues. This chain's CDR3 is CASTGGTGNTIYF. In DNA form, the CDR3 reads TGTGCCAGCACAGGGGGCACGGGAAACACCATATATTTT.

This chain uses TRBV18 with TRBJ1-2, with 8 bases matching TRBD1. CDR1 is KGHSH and CDR2 is LQKENI in the germline V gene. This CDR3 contains 14 residues. The V gene end was trimmed by 1 base and the J gene end by 5 bases; junction bases not matched to a gene: 3. CDR3 loop: CASSPQTGVYGYTF. Written as DNA, the CDR3 is TGTGCCAGCTCACCACAGACAGGGGTATATGGCTACACCTTC.

This clone came up a few times. CDR3 DNA: TGTGCCAGCGGGACGGCAGGGGGACAAGAGACCCAGTACTTC. Translating it yields CASGTAGGQETQYF. This chain uses TRBV28 with TRBJ2-5; 7 bases fit TRBD1. The CDR3 runs to 14 residues. The junction had 8 bases not matched to a gene; V was cut back by 8 bases and J by 2 bases. CDR1 MDHEN and CDR2 SYDVKM come from the germline V gene.

This rearrangement joins TRBV27 to TRBJ2-5; TRBD1 is a possible D gene (6 bases). Germline V CDR1 and CDR2: MNHEY, SMNVEV (reference sequence). The CDR3 is 13 amino acids. V dropped 6 bases and J dropped 2 bases, with 10 bases sitting between them. DNA for the CDR3: TGTGCCAGCAGACCGGACAGTCAAGAGACCCAGTACTTC. This encodes CASRPDSQETQYF.

The chain uses TRBV28 and TRBJ1-6; possible D gene TRBD1, 5 bases. The V and J ends lost 5 bases and 7 bases respectively, with 12 bases between them. Germline V CDR1 and CDR2: MDHEN, SYDVKM. CDR3 length: 14 amino acids. CDR3 sequence: CASSLQVTNSPLHF. Written as DNA, the CDR3 is TGTGCCAGCAGTCTACAGGTAACCAATTCACCCCTCCACTTT.

The V and J genes are TRBV29-1 and TRBJ1-1, with D unresolved. Trimming stripped 5 bases from V and 5 bases from J, with 12 bases between. Germline assignment: CDR1 SQVTM and CDR2 ANQGSEA. CDR3 length: 12 residues. CDR3 sequence: CSVQITGTEAFF. The CDR3 nucleotides are TGCAGCGTTCAAATCACGGGAACTGAAGCTTTCTTT. The variable domain in full, with the rest retrieved from reference TRBV29-1 and TRBJ1-1, is SAVISQKPSRDICQRGTSLTIQCQVDSQVTMMFWYRQQPGQSLTLIATANQGSEATYESGFVIDKFPISRPNLTFSTLTVSNMSPEDSSIYLCSVQITGTEAFFGQGTRLTVV.

The chain is built from TRBV10-3 and TRBJ2-3; 9 bases map to TRBD1. Germline CDR1 is ENHRY and CDR2 is SYGVKD. The CDR3 consists of 16 residues. With 4 bases clipped from V and 2 bases from J, the junction kept 7 bases outside the gene matches. The CDR3 here is CAISGGRTGATDTQYF. CDR3 nucleotide sequence: TGTGCCATCAGTGGGGGGCGGACAGGGGCCACAGATACGCAGTATTTT.

This chain connects TRBV13 to TRBJ2-7; weak D call: TRBD1 (5 bases). V lost 2 bases to trimming and J lost 3 bases, with 14 bases between them. Germline V gene sequence: CDR1 PRHDT, CDR2 FYEKMQ (reference sequence). The CDR3 has 15 residues. CDR3 protein: CASSLKWGTIYEQYF. CDR3 DNA: TGTGCCAGCAGCTTAAAATGGGGCACCATCTACGAGCAGTACTTC.

This chain uses TRBV5-4 with TRBJ1-4, with 9 bases fitting TRBD1. Germline CDR1 SGHNT, CDR2 YYREEE (reference sequence). This CDR3 spans 16 amino acids. Trimming cost V 5 bases and J 10 bases; bases outside gene matches: 15. In DNA form, the CDR3 reads TGTGCCAGCAGTTCCGGGACAGGGCCTTATTTTGGAAAACTGTTTTTT. Its protein product is CASSSGTGPYFGKLFF.

The CDR3 DNA sequence: TGTGCCAGCAGCCCCCATCCCGGACAGGGAGGCTACACCTTC. Protein: CASSPHPGQGGYTF. The chain links TRBV11-3 to TRBJ1-2, with 8 bases that match TRBD1. There are 14 residues in the CDR3. Germline values: CDR1 SGHNT, CDR2 YENEEA. The V and J ends lost 5 bases and 8 bases, in that order; junction bases with no gene match: 10.

The V gene is TRBV5-5, the J gene TRBJ1-1; D possibly corresponds to TRBD1 (5 bases). In germline, CDR1 is SGHKS, CDR2 YYEKEE (reference sequence). V was trimmed by 7 bases and J by 5 bases, leaving 9 bases between them. The CDR3 consists of 11 residues. The CDR3 spells CASWGRTEAFF. The CDR3 DNA reads TGTGCCAGCTGGGGGAGGACTGAAGCTTTCTTT. The variable domain in full, with the rest retrieved from reference TRBV5-5 and TRBJ1-1, is DAGVTQSPTHLIKTRGQQVTLRCSPISGHKSVSWYQQVLGQGPQFIFQYYEKEERGRGNFPDRFSARQFPNYSSELNVNALLLGDSALYLCASWGRTEAFFGQGTRLTVV.

The chain joins TRBV5-1 to TRBJ1-2; 10 bases match TRBD1. Trimming at V came to 4 bases and at J to 8 bases, leaving 5 bases not matched to a gene. The CDR3 length is 13 residues. CDR1 is SGHRS, CDR2 YFSETQ, per germline. In DNA, the CDR3 is TGCGCCAGCAGCCTGACAGGGGGCGCGGGCTACACCTTC. Amino acid sequence: CASSLTGGAGYTF.

V gene TRBV7-2 combines with J gene TRBJ1-6; 7 bases fit TRBD1. The trim removed 3 bases at V and 4 bases at J, leaving 3 bases unmatched. The CDR3 length is 15 residues. Germline CDR1 reads SGHTA; CDR2 reads FQGNSA. CDR3 nucleotide sequence: TGTGCCAGCAGCTTGACAGGGCATTATAATTCACCCCTCCACTTT. It is translated as CASSLTGHYNSPLHF.

This sequence joins TRBV29-1 and TRBJ1-3; D not resolved. Germline V gives CDR1 SQVTM, CDR2 ANQGSEA. Trimming took off 4 bases at V and 2 bases at J, with 6 bases between the two ends. The CDR3 covers 12 residues. CDR3 sequence reads: CSVVRPGNTIYF. The CDR3 DNA is TGCAGCGTTGTCAGGCCTGGAAACACCATATATTTT.

This chain joins TRBV27 and TRBJ2-2, with 7 bases matching TRBD1. Germline V CDR1 and CDR2: MNHEY, SMNVEV (reference sequence). The CDR3 loop spans 15 amino acids. Trimming took 5 bases from V and 6 from J; bases not matched to a gene: 9. The DNA of the CDR3 is TGTGCCAGCAGTCCACAAGTAGGGGGCCCCGGGGAGCTGTTTTTT. Its translation: CASSPQVGGPGELFF.

The J gene is TRBJ1-1, the V gene TRBV4-1, with a possible D match to TRBD1 (5 bases). Trimming removed 0 bases at V and 2 bases at J, with 7 bases between. This CDR3 contains 14 residues. Germline V gene sequence: CDR1 MGHRA, CDR2 YSYEKL. The CDR3 region is CASSQDWGNTEAFF. The CDR3 coding sequence is TGCGCCAGCAGCCAAGATTGGGGCAACACTGAAGCTTTCTTT.

The genes are TRBV7-9 and TRBJ2-5, with 8 positions matching TRBD1. V shed 1 base and J 7 bases; nucleotides not matched to a gene: 5. CDR3 length equals 14 residues. Germline-derived CDR1 and CDR2 are SEHNR and FQNEAQ (reference sequence). The chain's CDR3 is CASSLGSGGMTQYF. Here the CDR3 DNA reads TGTGCCAGCAGCTTAGGTTCAGGGGGCATGACCCAGTACTTC.

This clone was detected a few times. This chain uses TRBV28 with TRBJ1-1; maybe TRBD1 (6 bases). The CDR3 is 19 residues long. Trimming removed 3 bases from V and 4 bases from J, with 27 bases in between. Looked up from germline, CDR1 is MDHEN and CDR2 is SYDVKM. CDR3 DNA: TGTGCCAGCAGTTTCCTAAACCGGGACACCTCGGTTTGGGGCACTGAAGCTTTCTTT. This encodes CASSFLNRDTSVWGTEAFF.

The genes are TRBV5-1 and TRBJ2-7; D is perhaps TRBD2 (6 bases). Germline V lookup: CDR1 SGHRS, CDR2 YFSETQ. The V end was cut by 4 bases, the J end by 0 bases, with 17 bases between. The CDR3 has 16 amino acids. In DNA, the CDR3 is TGCGCCAGCAGCGCCAGAGGGGCGGGACCCTCCTACGAGCAGTACTTC. Translation gives CASSARGAGPSYEQYF.

The chain couples TRBV6-5 to TRBJ1-2, with D tentatively TRBD1 (6 bases). CDR1 and CDR2 from the germline V gene are MNHEY and SVGAGI. With 6 bases removed from V and 2 bases from J, the gap between germline ends came to 13 bases. There are 14 residues in the CDR3. The CDR3 nucleotides read TGTGCCAGCAGCTTCGGGACATCCAACTATGGCTACACCTTC. Translating it yields CASSFGTSNYGYTF.

This clone was seen a handful of times. The chain recombines TRBV5-1 with TRBJ1-4; no reliable D call. V was shortened by 5 bases and J by 8 bases, with 16 bases between the two germline ends. The CDR3 consists of 14 residues. Looked up from germline, CDR1 is SGHRS and CDR2 is YFSETQ. CDR3 DNA sequence: TGCGCCAGCAGACCCGGGGAAGAAAAAGAAAAACTGTTTTTT. Its protein product is CASRPGEEKEKLFF.